The 17 T cell receptor beta chains presented below share a single source sample, sequenced in a study of radiotherapy plus CTLA-4 blockade in lung cancer. Data came from immunoSEQ multiplex PCR; TCRdb stores just in-frame clones and leaves some out. The sample has 75,000 to 95,000 clones, approximately 75% seen once. Sequencing was performed on peripheral blood, taken from a patient treated with radiotherapy plus ipilimumab. The receptor set was obtained from a human donor with non-small cell lung cancer that progressed on radiotherapy plus ipilimumab.

This clone was detected a few times. This chain joins TRBV4-1 and TRBJ1-5; D gene ambiguous. CDR1 is MGHRA and CDR2 is YSYEKL in the germline V gene. The CDR3 consists of 13 residues. The germline V and J ends were trimmed by 2 bases and 4 bases, with 6 bases remaining between them. In DNA form, the CDR3 reads TGCGCCAGCAGCCAATCGGGAAATCAGCCCCAGCATTTT. Its protein product is CASSQSGNQPQHF.

The chain carries TRBV12-2 and TRBJ1-1. TRBV12-2 is recorded as a pseudogene. The CDR3 is made up of 14 amino acids. The CDR3 spells CASRKRLPNTEAFF. CDR3 sequence (DNA): TGTGCAAGTCGTAAGCGGCTTCCGAACACTGAAGCTTTCTTT.

The chain couples TRBV28 to TRBJ2-7; unclear D gene. Trimming shortened V by 5 bases and J by 3 bases, and 17 bases separated the two germline ends. The germline V gene has CDR1 MDHEN and CDR2 SYDVKM. The CDR3 extends over 15 amino acids. CDR3 loop: CASSPSRSLNYEQYF. In DNA form, the CDR3 reads TGTGCCAGCAGTCCCAGCAGGTCTCTCAACTACGAGCAGTACTTC. The full variable domain, with the rest looked up from reference TRBV28 and TRBJ2-7, is DVKVTQSSRYLVKRTGEKVFLECVQDMDHENMFWYRQDPGLGLRLIYFSYDVKMKEKGDIPEGYSVSREKKERFSLILESASTNQTSMYLCASSPSRSLNYEQYFGPGTRLTVT.

CDR3 coding DNA: TGTGCCTGGAGTGTACCCGGACAGGGGGCGGATACGCAGTATTTT. Amino acid sequence: CAWSVPGQGADTQYF. This chain links TRBV30 with TRBJ2-3, with TRBD1 matching 11 bases. V dropped 0 bases and J dropped 6; count of bases not matched to a gene: 5. The CDR3 covers 15 residues. Germline CDR1 and CDR2: GTSNPN and SVGIG (reference sequence).

This chain uses TRBV7-9 with TRBJ2-1, with D maybe TRBD2 (5 bases). The CDR3 runs 12 residues. CDR1 and CDR2 from the germline V gene are SEHNR and FQNEAQ (reference sequence). V lost 2 bases, J lost 11 bases, and 10 bases lay in between. CDR3 nucleotide sequence: TGTGCCAGCAGCTTATACGGGGATCAGCAGTTCTTC. Protein product: CASSLYGDQQFF.

This chain uses TRBV4-1 with TRBJ2-2; D may match TRBD1 or TRBD2 (6 bases each). Between the trimmed V and J ends, which lost 0 bases and 7 bases, there was a span of 12 bases. From germline, CDR1 is MGHRA and CDR2 YSYEKL. The CDR3 length is 15 residues. As DNA, the CDR3 is TGCGCCAGCAGCCAAGAAGGGGGGCGCGACGGGGAGCTGTTTTTT. Translation gives CASSQEGGRDGELFF.

The CDR3 here is CASSQEAVNQPQHF. CDR3 coding DNA: TGTGCCAGCAGCCAAGAGGCAGTTAATCAGCCCCAGCATTTT. V usage is TRBV4-2 and J usage is TRBJ1-5; D uncertain. Germline CDR1 reads LGHNA; CDR2 reads YNFKEQ. V lost 0 bases, J lost 4 bases, and 7 bases lay in between. The CDR3 is 14 amino acids.

The chain joins TRBV27 to TRBJ2-7; maybe TRBD2 (5 bases). Germline CDR1 and CDR2: MNHEY and SMNVEV (reference sequence). The V end lost 7 bases, the J end lost 6 bases, and 19 bases lay between the germline ends. CDR3 length equals 14 residues. The CDR3: CASKRDYARLEQYF. The DNA for the CDR3 is TGTGCCAGCAAGAGGGATTACGCCAGGCTCGAGCAGTACTTC.

V gene TRBV29-1 combines with J gene TRBJ2-1, with D possibly being TRBD1 or TRBD2 (6 bases each). The V and J ends lost 4 bases and 2 bases respectively, with 21 bases between them. This CDR3 is built from 17 residues. The germline gives CDR1 SQVTM, CDR2 ANQGSEA. CDR3 in DNA: TGCAGCGTTGGAGGCAGGGGACTCTCGGGGGCCTACAATGAGCAGTTCTTC. This encodes CSVGGRGLSGAYNEQFF.

This chain connects TRBV15 to TRBJ2-2; 14 bases are shared with TRBD2. Germline lookup yields CDR1 LNHNV and CDR2 YYDKDF (reference sequence). The CDR3 covers 18 residues. J lost 6 bases, V lost 0 bases, and 6 bases had no gene match. CDR3 sequence: CATSRDRLAGGPSGELFF. CDR3 in DNA: TGTGCCACCAGCAGAGATCGACTAGCGGGAGGGCCATCCGGGGAGCTGTTTTTT.

This sequence joins TRBV6-5 and TRBJ1-1; D not certain. The CDR3 consists of 13 residues. Germline CDR1 MNHEY, CDR2 SVGAGI. The V gene lost 7 bases and the J gene lost 4 bases, with 13 bases spanning the gap. The CDR3 DNA follows: TGTGCCAGCACTCACACAGATATCACTGAAGCTTTCTTT. Its protein is CASTHTDITEAFF.

This chain joins TRBV5-1 and TRBJ2-7, with 9 bases aligning to TRBD1. This CDR3 comprises 15 residues. V was clipped by 4 bases and J by 7 bases; unmatched bases: 12. Germline V gene data show CDR1 as SGHRS and CDR2 as YFSETQ. The CDR3 DNA follows: TGCGCCAGCAGCCTCTCCGGGACAGGGTCGCGGGAGCAGTACTTC. Its translation: CASSLSGTGSREQYF.

This clone was detected only a few times. The chain has TRBV28 and TRBJ1-5; D call uncertain. Germline loops: CDR1 MDHEN, CDR2 SYDVKM. This CDR3 has 15 residues. The V gene lost 4 bases and the J gene lost 0 bases, with 10 bases spanning the gap. CDR3 residues: CASSYSIDSNQPQHF. CDR3 DNA: TGTGCCAGCAGTTACTCGATCGATAGCAATCAGCCCCAGCATTTT.

The chain employs TRBV2 and TRBJ1-1; the D is unclear. From germline, CDR1 is SNHLY and CDR2 FYNNEI. There are 14 residues in the CDR3. V lost 7 bases to trimming and J lost 0 bases, with 12 bases between them. In nucleotides, the CDR3 is TGTGCCAGCAATCCGGACGGATTGAACACTGAAGCTTTCTTT. It is translated as CASNPDGLNTEAFF. Supplemented by reference TRBV2 and TRBJ1-1, the full variable domain reads EPEVTQTPSHQVTQMGQEVILRCVPISNHLYFYWYRQILGQKVEFLVSFYNNEISEKSEIFDDQFSVERPDGSNFTLKIRSTKLEDSAMYFCASNPDGLNTEAFFGQGTRLTVV.

This clone was found once. The CDR3 here is CASSQLAGGPSTDTQYF. As DNA, the CDR3 is TGTGCCAGCAGCCAGCTAGCGGGGGGGCCTAGCACAGATACGCAGTATTTT. This chain uses TRBV5-6 with TRBJ2-3, with TRBD2 identical over 12 bases. The V segment lost 4 bases and the J segment 0 bases; nucleotides outside the gene matches: 6. CDR3 length: 17 amino acids. Looked up from germline, CDR1 is SGHDT and CDR2 is YYEEEE.

The gene calls are TRBV7-2 and TRBJ2-5, with D possibly being TRBD2 (5 bases). Matching the DNA end better, TRBJ2-7 makes the J call doubtful. The CDR3 length is 17 residues. CDR1 and CDR2 (germline): SGHTA, FQGNSA. Here the CDR3 reads CASSPTVGAPLTYEQYF. The CDR3 DNA sequence: TGTGCCAGCAGCCCCACGGTGGGAGCCCCTCTAACCTACGAGCAGTACTTC.

This clone was picked up a small number of times. This chain joins TRBV6-5 and TRBJ2-7; 8 positions match TRBD1. Germline V gene sequence: CDR1 MNHEY, CDR2 SVGAGI. V lost 9 bases and J lost 0; bases outside the gene matches: 4. This CDR3 is 13 amino acids long. CDR3: CASGDRNSYEQYF. The CDR3 DNA reads as TGTGCCAGTGGGGACAGGAACTCCTACGAGCAGTACTTC.